The entry that follows covers one TCR beta chain sequence. The data stem from a study of T cell responses to AZD1222 COVID-19 vaccine. This CDR3 spans 16 amino acids. Germline loops: CDR1 KGHSH, CDR2 LQKENI. With 4 bases removed from V and 6 bases from J, the gap between germline ends came to 21 bases. Measured with immunoSEQ multiplex PCR; TCRdb has only the in-frame clones, and not every one. The data contain just over 80,000 clones, around 89% of them seen just once; the ten biggest clones take up approximately 5.7%. The specimen comprised peripheral blood, sampled on day 0 of AZD1222 vaccination. This sequence originates from an adult in good health. The V gene is TRBV18, the J gene TRBJ1-2; tentative D call: TRBD1 (5 bases). This CDR3 is CASSRRDGSLPDGYTF. The DNA for the CDR3 is TGTGCCAGCTCACGCCGGGACGGAAGTTTGCCGGATGGCTACACCTTC.